Each of the 30 T cell receptor beta chains below was sequenced from the same sample in a study of cytomegalovirus exposure and HLA in healthy donors. Only in-frame clones appear in the TCRdb table, and some are missing; sequencing was by immunoSEQ multiplex PCR. The sample holds about 56,000 clones, roughly 93% seen once. The sequenced material came from PBMCs. Source of these receptors: a woman under 30 in good health and CMV-seropositive.

This clone was detected once. The CDR3 loop is CASSTLNDRGRGYGYTF. CDR3 coding DNA: TGTGCCAGCAGTACACTAAATGACAGGGGGCGCGGCTATGGCTACACCTTC. J is TRBJ1-2 and V is TRBV27; 10 positions agree with TRBD1. This CDR3 has 17 residues. Germline assignment: CDR1 MNHEY and CDR2 SMNVEV (reference sequence). V lost 5 bases to trimming and J lost 4 bases; unmatched junction nucleotides: 13.

Within the sample, this clone is medium-sized. V is TRBV5-5 and J is TRBJ1-1, with D uncertain. CDR1 and CDR2 (germline): SGHKS, YYEKEE (reference sequence). Trimming took off 0 bases at V and 6 bases at J, with 12 bases between the two ends. The length of the CDR3 is 14 residues. The CDR3 sequence: CASSLVRTGPEAFF. DNA for the CDR3: TGTGCCAGCAGCTTGGTGAGGACTGGCCCTGAAGCTTTCTTT.

This chain joins TRBV7-3 and TRBJ2-5, with 9 bases that match TRBD1. Germline CDR1 SGHTA, CDR2 FQGTGA. The CDR3 extends over 19 amino acids. With 5 bases clipped from V and 2 bases from J, the junction kept 18 bases outside the gene matches. The CDR3 region has the DNA TGTGCCAGCAGCGCCGACAGGGGGTCTGGTAGATCGGCACAAGAGACCCAGTACTTC. It is translated as CASSADRGSGRSAQETQYF.

The rearrangement uses TRBV7-2 and TRBJ2-2; D is unresolved. Germline CDR1 and CDR2: SGHTA and FQGNSA. With 2 bases removed from V and 5 bases from J, the gap between germline ends came to 9 bases. This CDR3 spans 14 amino acids. CDR3 in amino acids: CASSLSALTGELFF. CDR3 sequence (DNA): TGTGCCAGCAGCTTATCCGCGTTAACCGGGGAGCTGTTTTTT.

V and J are TRBV30 and TRBJ1-5; D not resolved. The V gene lost 1 base and the J gene lost 2 bases, with 9 bases spanning the gap. The germline CDR1 and CDR2 sequences are GTSNPN and SVGIG (reference sequence). This CDR3 region has 14 residues. The CDR3 loop is CAWSAGYGNQPQHF. DNA of the CDR3: TGTGCCTGGAGTGCGGGGTACGGCAATCAGCCCCAGCATTTT.

The chain joins TRBV2 to TRBJ2-7; 10 bases match TRBD2. Germline V gene data show CDR1 as SNHLY and CDR2 as FYNNEI. The CDR3 has 16 residues. Losses at the gene ends were 5 bases for V and 2 bases for J; bases not matched to a gene: 9. CDR3 protein: CASSPTIAGGTYEQYF. The CDR3 coding sequence is TGTGCCAGCAGTCCCACAATAGCGGGGGGTACCTACGAGCAGTACTTC.

The V gene is TRBV13, the J gene TRBJ2-2, with D unclear. Germline V gives CDR1 PRHDT, CDR2 FYEKMQ (reference sequence). The CDR3 has 13 residues. V lost 0 bases to trimming and J lost 8 bases, with 7 bases between them. DNA for the CDR3: TGTGCCAGCAGCTTAGGGAACAGAGGGGAGCTGTTTTTT. It is translated as CASSLGNRGELFF.

Notes on this clone: At one end, the junction sequence differs from germline, possibly due to a read error. The chain has TRBV30 and TRBJ2-3, with TRBD2 matching over 11 bases. The CDR3 covers 15 residues. CDR1 and CDR2 (germline): GTSNPN, SVGIG (reference sequence). As DNA, the CDR3 is TGTGCTTGGAAAAAGTTAGCGGGGGGGGCAGATACGCAGTATTTT. Encoded protein: CAWKKLAGGADTQYF.

In its sample, this clone was seen once. V gene TRBV11-1 combines with J gene TRBJ2-1; a possible D gene is TRBD2 (6 bases). The germline gives CDR1 SGHAT, CDR2 FQDESV (reference sequence). Trimming took off 1 base at V and 4 bases at J, with 11 bases between the two ends. This CDR3 contains 15 residues. CDR3 in DNA: TGTGCCAGCAGCTTAGGCGGGACGTATTACAATGAGCAGTTCTTC. Protein sequence: CASSLGGTYYNEQFF.

This clone was counted once. The gene calls are TRBV5-4 and TRBJ2-7; D is perhaps TRBD1 (6 bases). CDR1 and CDR2 (germline): SGHNT, YYREEE (reference sequence). Deletions cut 0 bases from V and 0 bases from J, with 7 bases between. CDR3 size: 14 residues. CDR3 DNA: TGTGCCAGCAGCTTGGGGGACATCTCCTACGAGCAGTACTTC. It translates to CASSLGDISYEQYF.

This clone appeared a few times. The chain joins TRBV6-6 to TRBJ2-1; the match to TRBD1 covers 9 bases. The CDR3 is 14 amino acids. Germline V gene lookup returns CDR1 MNHNY and CDR2 SVGAGI (reference sequence). Trimming took 10 bases from V and 7 from J; bases not matched to a gene: 11. DNA for the CDR3: TGTGCCACTTCCACCGGGACAGGGCCTAATGAGCAGTTCTTC. Translating it yields CATSTGTGPNEQFF.

This clone has only one observation. The J gene is TRBJ2-7, the V gene TRBV7-9; possible D gene TRBD1, 6 bases. Germline assignment: CDR1 SEHNR and CDR2 FQNEAQ (reference sequence). V was clipped by 5 bases and J by 4 bases, with 15 bases between them. The CDR3 runs to 14 residues. CDR3 bases: TGTGCCAGCAGCCCAAGGACAGACGGATACGAGCAGTACTTC. This sequence encodes CASSPRTDGYEQYF.

The chain recombines TRBV28 with TRBJ2-7, with 8 bases lining up with TRBD2. This CDR3 is built from 15 residues. Germline V gene lookup returns CDR1 MDHEN and CDR2 SYDVKM. The J segment lost 1 base and the V segment lost 7 bases, leaving 9 bases of the junction unmatched. CDR3 loop: CASIHLAGGSYEQYF. Written as DNA, the CDR3 is TGTGCCAGCATTCATCTCGCGGGGGGTTCCTACGAGCAGTACTTC.

For the CDR3, the DNA is TGTGCCAGCAAGGAGGCGAATCAGCCCCAGCATTTT. Amino acids: CASKEANQPQHF. This chain connects TRBV27 to TRBJ1-5; no reliable D call. This CDR3 spans 12 amino acids. The V gene's germline CDR1 is MNHEY and CDR2 SMNVEV (reference sequence). V dropped 7 bases and J dropped 4 bases, with 8 bases sitting between them.

This clone was observed a single time. The chain joins TRBV6-1 to TRBJ1-2; D is ambiguous. CDR1 is MNHNS, CDR2 SASEGT, per germline. The CDR3 consists of 13 residues. Trimming left V 8 bases short and J 5 bases short, with 15 bases between. The CDR3 protein is CASLQTDGYGYTF. The DNA of the CDR3 is TGTGCCAGCCTTCAGACTGACGGGTATGGCTACACCTTC.

The chain uses TRBV2 and TRBJ1-1; D is undetermined. Trimming cost V 4 bases and J 0 bases, with 6 bases left between them. The CDR3 consists of 13 residues. CDR1 and CDR2 (germline): SNHLY, FYNNEI. The CDR3: CASSAELNTEAFF. The CDR3, as DNA: TGTGCCAGCAGTGCGGAGTTGAACACTGAAGCTTTCTTT.

The chain joins TRBV4-1 to TRBJ1-5; D is undetermined. The CDR3 covers 17 residues. Germline V gives CDR1 MGHRA, CDR2 YSYEKL. Trimming removed 0 bases at V and 4 bases at J, with 16 bases between. For the CDR3, the DNA is TGCGCCAGCAGCCAAGATGCTGGGCAGGCCTGGAATCAGCCCCAGCATTTT. As protein: CASSQDAGQAWNQPQHF.

This chain connects TRBV7-9 to TRBJ2-4; possible D gene TRBD2, 7 bases. Looked up from germline, CDR1 is SEHNR and CDR2 is FQNEAQ (reference sequence). V dropped 5 bases and J dropped 1 base, with 12 bases sitting between them. This CDR3 region has 15 residues. The CDR3, as DNA: TGTGCCAGCAGCCGGGGGGCGGAGGCCAAAAACATTCAGTACTTC. As protein: CASSRGAEAKNIQYF.

The CDR3: CASSEYGIGGFVGEAFF. The DNA for the CDR3 is TGTGCCAGCAGTGAATATGGGATAGGGGGATTTGTAGGTGAAGCTTTCTTT. The chain carries TRBV25-1 and TRBJ1-1; D may be TRBD1 (6 bases). Germline V gene sequence: CDR1 MGHDK, CDR2 SYGVNS. The V end lost 0 bases, the J end lost 7 bases, and 21 bases lay between the germline ends. The CDR3 is made up of 17 amino acids.

The gene calls are TRBV5-1 and TRBJ2-3, with 8 bases fitting TRBD1. In germline, CDR1 is SGHRS, CDR2 YFSETQ. CDR3 length: 15 amino acids. Germline trimming cut 4 bases from V and 3 bases from J; bases unmatched to any gene: 7. The CDR3 nucleotides read TGCGCCAGCAGCACAACAGGGGGTGAAACAGATACGCAGTATTTT. Translation gives CASSTTGGETDTQYF.

The V call is TRBV2, the J call TRBJ1-4, with D unresolved. Germline assignment: CDR1 SNHLY and CDR2 FYNNEI. The CDR3 is made up of 12 amino acids. V was trimmed by 4 bases and J by 6 bases, leaving 6 bases between them. CDR3 sequence reads: CASSGTDEKLFF. In nucleotides, the CDR3 is TGTGCCAGCAGTGGAACGGATGAAAAACTGTTTTTT.

In its sample, this clone was seen a few times. The CDR3 sequence is CASSIDHPSGGSYGYTF. CDR3 sequence (DNA): TGTGCCAGTAGTATAGATCACCCCTCGGGGGGATCCTATGGCTACACCTTC. The chain uses TRBV19 and TRBJ1-2; maybe TRBD1 (5 bases). Per the germline V gene, CDR1 is LNHDA and CDR2 is SQIVND (reference sequence). Trimming shortened V by 0 bases and J by 4 bases, and 18 bases separated the two germline ends. The CDR3 length is 17 residues.

V usage is TRBV28 and J usage is TRBJ1-1; 11 positions match TRBD1. The junction had 9 bases not matched to a gene; V was cut back by 10 bases and J by 5 bases. CDR1 is MDHEN, CDR2 SYDVKM, per germline. The CDR3 is 14 residues long. CDR3 DNA: TGTGCCATTCAGGACAGGGGGCGTTGGACTGAAGCTTTCTTT. It translates to CAIQDRGRWTEAFF.

The chain employs TRBV27 and TRBJ1-1; TRBD1 might be the D (5 bases). V gave up 4 bases and J gave up 1 base, with 13 bases separating them. The CDR3 extends over 15 amino acids. Per the germline V gene, CDR1 is MNHEY and CDR2 is SMNVEV (reference sequence). The CDR3 nucleotides read TGTGCCAGCAGTTCCCTGCAGGGAAAGAACACTGAAGCTTTCTTT. Translated, it gives CASSSLQGKNTEAFF.

Only one count was recorded for this clone. The chain links TRBV28 to TRBJ2-7; 8 nucleotides agree with TRBD1. The CDR3 is 12 residues long. The J segment lost 1 base and the V segment lost 8 bases, leaving 1 base of the junction unmatched. Germline V gene data show CDR1 as MDHEN and CDR2 as SYDVKM. CDR3 residues: CASGTGSYEQYF. CDR3 nucleotides: TGTGCCAGCGGGACAGGTTCCTACGAGCAGTACTTC.

This chain connects TRBV28 to TRBJ1-2, with D maybe TRBD1 (6 bases). The V end lost 6 bases, the J end lost 2 bases, and 13 bases lay between the germline ends. Germline V gene sequence: CDR1 MDHEN, CDR2 SYDVKM. CDR3 size: 14 residues. CDR3 sequence: CASRVGTPNYGYTF. In nucleotides, the CDR3 is TGTGCCAGCAGGGTAGGGACACCCAACTATGGCTACACCTTC.

The chain couples TRBV4-1 to TRBJ1-6; 8 bases map to TRBD1. This CDR3 contains 17 residues. Germline CDR1 is MGHRA and CDR2 is YSYEKL. V lost 1 base and J lost 0; bases outside the gene matches: 2. CDR3 sequence reads: CASSQAGQGSYNSPLHF. CDR3 DNA sequence: TGCGCCAGCAGCCAAGCCGGACAGGGCTCCTATAATTCACCCCTCCACTTT.

The chain links TRBV19 to TRBJ1-2; no definite D call. The CDR3 has 17 residues. Germline V gene lookup returns CDR1 LNHDA and CDR2 SQIVND (reference sequence). V was clipped by 3 bases and J by 2 bases, with 19 bases between them. CDR3 amino acids: CASSIDTQTGRNYGYTF. The DNA for the CDR3 is TGTGCCAGTAGTATCGACACCCAAACCGGTCGGAACTATGGCTACACCTTC.

The chain combines TRBV7-9 with TRBJ1-1; D gene uncertain. Germline CDR1 reads SEHNR; CDR2 reads FQNEAQ (reference sequence). V dropped 2 bases and J dropped 1 base, with 5 bases sitting between them. CDR3 length equals 13 residues. DNA for the CDR3: TGTGCCAGCAGCTTACTCGGGAACACTGAAGCTTTCTTT. Its translation is CASSLLGNTEAFF.

The chain couples TRBV6-6 to TRBJ2-2; D might be TRBD1 (6 bases). CDR3 length: 15 amino acids. Per germline, CDR1 MNHNY and CDR2 SVGAGI (reference sequence). V lost 4 bases, J lost 1 base, and 10 bases lay in between. The CDR3 loop reads CASSLDSLNTGELFF. The CDR3 nucleotides are TGTGCCAGCAGTTTGGACAGTCTGAACACCGGGGAGCTGTTTTTT.